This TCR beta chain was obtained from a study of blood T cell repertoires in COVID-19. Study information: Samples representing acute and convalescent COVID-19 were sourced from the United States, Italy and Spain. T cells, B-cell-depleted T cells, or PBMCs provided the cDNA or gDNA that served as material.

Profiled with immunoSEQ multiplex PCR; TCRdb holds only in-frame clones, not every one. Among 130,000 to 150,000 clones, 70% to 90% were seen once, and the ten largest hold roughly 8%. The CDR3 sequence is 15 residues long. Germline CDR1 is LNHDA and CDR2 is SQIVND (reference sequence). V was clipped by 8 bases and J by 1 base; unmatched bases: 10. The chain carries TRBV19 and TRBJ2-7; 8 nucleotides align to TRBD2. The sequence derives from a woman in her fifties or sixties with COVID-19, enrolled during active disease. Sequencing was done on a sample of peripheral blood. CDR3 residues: CASRGRAGASYEQYF. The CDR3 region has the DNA TGTGCCAGTCGAGGTCGAGCGGGGGCTTCCTACGAGCAGTACTTC.